This T cell receptor (beta chain) was sequenced for a study of T cells in Graves' hyperthyroidism and ophthalmopathy (dated by TCRdb to the late 2010s). The study in broad terms: Peripheral blood samples were taken at initial diagnosis, before any treatment was given. In addition, the study compared T-cell repertoires in thyroid tissue and in blood from a handful of Graves' hyperthyroidism patients. Prospective prediction of ophthalmopathy was tested in an independent validation cohort consisting of some 20 hyperthyroidism patients and some 17 patients who later progressed to ophthalmopathy. Following sampling, methimazole starting at 30 mg daily was given to hyperthyroidism patients, and high-dose intravenous methylprednisolone was given to ophthalmopathy patients. TCR V-J signatures able to tell the groups apart were searched for in a discovery cohort of 90 to 100 patients, of whom around 42 had Graves' ophthalmopathy and roughly 57 had stable Graves' hyperthyroidism. The paper reports TCR Vbeta CDR3 sequencing of about 140 peripheral blood samples: 43 ophthalmopathy, under 80 hyperthyroidism and approximately 17 progressor patients. For training and testing, the 80 to 100 patients in the discovery cohort were randomly divided in a 7:3 ratio.

Broad study findings and their caveats: No statistical method was used to fix the sample size in advance, and group allocation was not hidden from the investigators. Ophthalmopathy was separated from stable hyperthyroidism by a 13 V-J signature model, with over 85% sensitivity and 81% to 82% specificity obtained in cross-validation and 80%/75% obtained in testing. Blood samples also contained most of the expanded thyroid clonotypes (frequency above 0.001), which suggests that blood repertoires may reflect thyroid immune responses. During validation, the model predicted progression to ophthalmopathy a median of about 6.5 months ahead of onset, with around 65% sensitivity and under 85% specificity.

A patient counted as having stable Graves' hyperthyroidism if no progression to ophthalmopathy occurred over 18 months of follow-up. The hyperthyroidism patients were between 18 and 65 years old and newly diagnosed, with a disease duration of less than 2 months. Exclusion was applied to patients with uncontrolled infections, other autoimmune diseases, pregnancy or lactation. Diagnoses relied on clinical symptoms, serum thyroxine and TRAb, thyroid ultrasound and orbital computed tomography. PBMCs were isolated from 7.5 to 10 ml of fresh peripheral blood by Ficoll-Paque density gradient centrifugation. Trizol reagent was used to extract total RNA, and RNA quality was then checked on an Agilent 2100 Bioanalyzer. The CDR1 and CDR2 encoded by the germline V gene are MDHEN and SYDVKM. Ends trimmed: V by 5 bases, J by 7 bases; bases unmatched to a gene: 11. The CDR3 covers 16 residues, taking in both the cysteine and the phenylalanine. The entry retains the CDR3 DNA only, 48 bases that are in frame from base 1.

TCR beta CDR3 regions were amplified from RNA transcripts. A first-round RT-PCR of the TCR CDR3 used the HTBI primer set with the Qiagen OneStep RT-PCR kit. Libraries were constructed in a second round of multiplex PCR, after which size selection and purification were carried out. Paired-end sequencing of the libraries was performed with 100 bp reads on an Illumina HiSeq2000. In the source study's methods: SOAPnuke was used to process the raw data, removing reads that contained adapters or uncalled bases, had a mean Phred below 15, or lacked an exact match to the constant primer or identifier. COPE v1.2.5 was used to merge the high-quality paired reads, and each unique nucleotide sequence was defined as a clonotype. MiTCR v1.1 was used to align the clonotypes against IMGT TRBV, TRBD and TRBJ reference segments. Analysis was restricted to V-J combinations with a frequency above 0.0001, which covered 99.2% of repertoires. The TCS score was defined as F50 (clonal expansion) divided by E x V (chaos), with BLOSUM62-based TCRdist calculated between CDR3 peptides within each V-J. Welch's t-statistics and random forest reduced some 510 V-J features to about 12, which were used in a naive Bayes classifier (R e1071). The public reads were quality trimmed at Q25 with fastp and then assembled into clones with MiXCR by TCRdb, keeping productive beta chains. All rows with the same CDR3 protein become a single entry with the most common DNA and genes. The V and J calls and clone size come from TCRdb's table, not from the authors' own analysis. The sample table shows hundreds of thousands of distinct CDR3 sequences, and around 16% are seen once. The top ten constitute 3.8% of the sample.

A few counts support this clonotype. There is no known antigen for this receptor. No clone much larger than this one lies a single base away; base qualities are absent. Sequenced: blood. This receptor was identified in a woman in her twenties or thirties with Graves' hyperthyroidism. This chain is built from TRBV28 and TRBJ2-7, with TRBD2 identical over 13 junction bases. This receptor has the CDR3 CASSPWTSGRPGEQYF. DNA sequence: TGTGCCAGCAGTCCATGGACTAGCGGGAGACCCGGGGAGCAGTACTTC.